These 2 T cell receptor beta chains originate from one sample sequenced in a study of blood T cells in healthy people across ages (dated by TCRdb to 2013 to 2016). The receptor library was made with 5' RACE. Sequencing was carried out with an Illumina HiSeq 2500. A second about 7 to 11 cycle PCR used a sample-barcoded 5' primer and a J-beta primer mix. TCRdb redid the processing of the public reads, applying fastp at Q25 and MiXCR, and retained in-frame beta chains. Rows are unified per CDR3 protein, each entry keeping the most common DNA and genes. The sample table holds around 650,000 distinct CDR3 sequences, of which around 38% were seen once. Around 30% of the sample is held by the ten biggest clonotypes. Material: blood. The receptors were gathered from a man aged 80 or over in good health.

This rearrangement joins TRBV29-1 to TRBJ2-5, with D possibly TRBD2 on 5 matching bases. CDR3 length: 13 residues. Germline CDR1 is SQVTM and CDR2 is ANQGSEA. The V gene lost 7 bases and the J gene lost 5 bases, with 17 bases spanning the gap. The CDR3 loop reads CSAVEGFLETQYF. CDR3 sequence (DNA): TGCAGCGCTGTAGAGGGTTTCTTGGAGACCCAGTACTTC.

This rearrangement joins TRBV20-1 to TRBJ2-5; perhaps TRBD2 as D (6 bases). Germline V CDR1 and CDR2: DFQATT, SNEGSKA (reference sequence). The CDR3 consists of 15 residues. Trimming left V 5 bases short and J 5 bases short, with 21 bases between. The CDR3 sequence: CSAGAEGRAGETQYF. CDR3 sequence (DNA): TGCAGTGCTGGAGCGGAGGGCAGGGCGGGCGAGACCCAGTACTTC.